This T cell receptor beta chain is from a study of regulatory T cells in long-lasting Graves disease. Time point noted: newly diagnosed GD, antithyroid drugs for less than 3 months. Isolated PBMC RNA provided the starting material for the TCR library. Those enrolled as patients came out of an endocrinology department in Xi'an, China. This clonotype appeared many times. Building of the TCR beta libraries involved iRepertoire HTBI primers and Arm-PCR of CDR3 regions. TCRdb ran MiXCR on the multiplex PCR reads and lists one entry per CDR3 protein. The data show around 450,000 distinct CDR3 sequences, with 15% seen just once and approximately 7.6% held by the top ten. Germline-derived CDR1 and CDR2 are LGHDT and YNNKEL (reference sequence). The CDR3 spans 12 residues. Trimming left V 3 bases short and J 7 bases short, with 10 bases between. This same sample was also taken into another study, of T cells in Graves' hyperthyroidism and ophthalmopathy. Turning to that study: TCR CDR3 underwent first-round RT-PCR with the HTBI primer set.

The TCR comes from a woman aged 35 to 49 with Graves disease. This chain connects TRBV3-1 to TRBJ2-7; D gene ambiguous. The source was peripheral blood mononuclear cells (PBMCs), collected at new diagnosis, from a patient treated with antithyroid drugs. CDR3 DNA: TGTGCCAGCAGCCAGTCATGGGGAGAGCAGTACTTC. Its protein product is CASSQSWGEQYF.